This TCR beta chain is drawn from a study of early T cells in non-severe SARS-CoV-2 infection. About the study: RNA in bulk from unsorted whole blood was sequenced, and chains were unpaired.

Researchers attached unique molecular identifiers to individual cDNA molecules. MiXCR, run by TCRdb on the 5' RACE reads, gives a single entry per CDR3 protein. The table lists some 57,000 distinct CDR3 sequences, 9.5% to 15% of them singletons, with 9.5% to 10% in the top ten. This clonotype occurred many times. The target antigen is unknown. The CDR3 is made up of 18 amino acids. Germline V gene lookup returns CDR1 SGHVS and CDR2 FNYEAQ. With 7 bases clipped from V and 0 bases from J, the junction kept 14 bases outside the gene matches. Points from the study as a whole: The VDJdb matching leaned toward anti-spike CD8 responses and overlooked private and CD4 specificities.

Input material: whole blood. This TCR came from an adult who was a healthcare worker with PCR-confirmed SARS-CoV-2 infection or an uninfected control (not recorded which). The chain uses TRBV7-6 and TRBJ2-2, with TRBD1 identical over 7 bases. As DNA, the CDR3 is TGTGCCAGCACCTTCCCTCTCGACAGGGCAACGAACACCGGGGAGCTGTTTTTT. This sequence encodes CASTFPLDRATNTGELFF.